This is a list of T cell receptor beta chains from one sample in a study of a mutant IDH1 vaccine in newly diagnosed glioma. Measured with immunoSEQ multiplex PCR; TCRdb has only the in-frame clones, and not every one. This table has about 56,000 clones, about 89% appearing once. The antigens for these receptors are not known. This material consisted of PBMCs, taken from a glioma patient whose treatment included an IDH1 peptide vaccine. Receptor source: a middle-aged man with glioma. Each CDR3 is given with its conserved first and last residue. The order of the fields is clone size, D gene, V gene, J gene, CDR3 DNA, CDR3 protein. D genes are given only for firm matches. Not all rows give a size; the values are once, few, many and, for expanded clones, a class.

size: once; D: NA; V: TRBV4-2; J: TRBJ1-1; DNA: TGTGCCAGCAGCCAAGATCTCCACCTTACTGCGATCAACACTGAAGCTTTCTTT; CDR3: CASSQDLHLTAINTEAFF
size: NA; D: NA; V: TRBV25-1; J: TRBJ1-4; DNA: TGTGCCAGCAGTGAAAGAGATGAAAAACTGTTTTTT; CDR3: CASSERDEKLFF
size: NA; D: NA; V: TRBV4-1; J: TRBJ2-5; DNA: TGCGCCAGCAGCCAAGTAGAACAAGAGACCCAGTACTTC; CDR3: CASSQVEQETQYF
size: NA; D: NA; V: TRBV27; J: TRBJ1-5; DNA: TGTGCCAGCAGTTTATCTAATAGCAATCAGCCCCAGCATTTT; CDR3: CASSLSNSNQPQHF
size: NA; D: NA; V: TRBV4-3; J: TRBJ2-1; DNA: TGCGCCAGCAGCCAAGCCCCAGGGGCGCCCAATGAGCAGTTCTTC; CDR3: CASSQAPGAPNEQFF
size: few; D: NA; V: TRBV6-5; J: TRBJ1-4; DNA: TGTGCCAGCAGTTACTCCCGGGGTGGTGAAAAACTGTTTTTT; CDR3: CASSYSRGGEKLFF
size: NA; D: NA; V: TRBV11-2; J: TRBJ1-1; DNA: TGTGCCAGCAGCTTACCGGCGTCCCGGGGTGAAGCTTTCTTT; CDR3: CASSLPASRGEAFF
size: NA; D: NA; V: TRBV5-6; J: TRBJ1-2; DNA: TGTGCCAGCAGCTCCTTTGAGGAGAGGTTCTATGGCTACACCTTC; CDR3: CASSSFEERFYGYTF
size: NA; D: TRBD2; V: TRBV28; J: TRBJ2-7; DNA: TGTGCCAGCAGTCCTCTAGCGGGGGGGACCTACGAGCAGTACTTC; CDR3: CASSPLAGGTYEQYF
size: NA; D: NA; V: TRBV5-1; J: TRBJ2-3; DNA: TGCGCCAGCAACGCCCCGGGGCCTACAGATACGCAGTATTTT; CDR3: CASNAPGPTDTQYF
size: NA; D: TRBD1; V: TRBV5-1; J: TRBJ1-4; DNA: TGCGCCAGCAGCCCGGACAGGGCCGCCTTCGGGGAAAAACTGTTTTTT; CDR3: CASSPDRAAFGEKLFF
size: NA; D: NA; V: TRBV7-9; J: TRBJ2-7; DNA: TGTGCCAGCAGCCCCCAAGGAGCGCTACTCTACGAGCAGTACTTC; CDR3: CASSPQGALLYEQYF
size: NA; D: NA; V: TRBV7-2; J: TRBJ2-5; DNA: TGTGCCAGCAGCTTAACGGGCGGGGTTGGGGAGACCCAGTACTTC; CDR3: CASSLTGGVGETQYF
size: NA; D: NA; V: TRBV2; J: TRBJ1-5; DNA: TGTGCCAGCAGATGGGACCCCAATCAGCCCCAGCATTTT; CDR3: CASRWDPNQPQHF
size: NA; D: TRBD1; V: TRBV2; J: TRBJ2-7; DNA: TGTGCCAGCAGGCCGACAGGGTACGAGCAGTACTTC; CDR3: CASRPTGYEQYF
size: NA; D: NA; V: TRBV5-6; J: TRBJ1-2; DNA: TGTGCCAGCAGCTTCGGGCGGGGGGCCTACACCTTC; CDR3: CASSFGRGAYTF
size: NA; D: NA; V: TRBV27; J: TRBJ1-5; DNA: TGTGCCAGCAGTAGGGACGGTAGCAATCAGCCCCAGCATTTT; CDR3: CASSRDGSNQPQHF
size: NA; D: NA; V: TRBV4-1; J: TRBJ2-7; DNA: TGCGCCAGCAGCCAAGGGGGGAGACACTACGAGCAGTACTTC; CDR3: CASSQGGRHYEQYF
size: NA; D: TRBD2; V: TRBV5-1; J: TRBJ2-5; DNA: TGCGCCAGCACCCTAGATCCGGGAGGCGAAGAGACCCAGTACTTC; CDR3: CASTLDPGGEETQYF
size: NA; D: NA; V: TRBV2; J: TRBJ2-5; DNA: TGTGCCAGCTTGGATTCTCGAGAGACCCAGTACTTC; CDR3: CASLDSRETQYF
size: NA; D: NA; V: TRBV4-1; J: TRBJ2-7; DNA: TGCGCCAGCAGCCAAGATTGGGGCGGCTACGAGCAGTACTTC; CDR3: CASSQDWGGYEQYF
size: NA; D: NA; V: TRBV6-5; J: TRBJ2-3; DNA: TGTGCCAGCAGTTACCCGGGGCAGAATACGCAGTATTTT; CDR3: CASSYPGQNTQYF
size: few; D: NA; V: TRBV27; J: TRBJ1-2; DNA: TGTGCCAGCAGTCCGCAGGATAACTATGGCTACACCTTC; CDR3: CASSPQDNYGYTF
size: NA; D: NA; V: TRBV7-2; J: TRBJ2-1; DNA: TGTGCCAGCAGCTTGCCCGTCAACAATGAGCAGTTCTTC; CDR3: CASSLPVNNEQFF
size: NA; D: NA; V: TRBV5-1; J: TRBJ1-5; DNA: TGCGCCAGCAGCTGGGGGGTAGGCAATCAGCCCCAGCATTTT; CDR3: CASSWGVGNQPQHF
size: NA; D: TRBD2; V: TRBV19; J: TRBJ2-1; DNA: TGTGCCAGTAGTATAGTGGCTAGCGGGAGACGTGGGGAGCAGTTCTTC; CDR3: CASSIVASGRRGEQFF
size: NA; D: NA; V: TRBV5-1; J: TRBJ2-2; DNA: TGCGCCAGCAGCAACGGACCCTTAACCACCGGGGAGCTGTTTTTT; CDR3: CASSNGPLTTGELFF
size: NA; D: NA; V: TRBV6-4; J: TRBJ1-1; DNA: TGTGCCAGCAGACCCGGGCCTTACACTGAAGCTTTCTTT; CDR3: CASRPGPYTEAFF
size: NA; D: TRBD2; V: TRBV7-2; J: TRBJ2-1; DNA: TGTGCCAGCAGCTTTAGCGGGAGGGACTACAATGAGCAGTTCTTC; CDR3: CASSFSGRDYNEQFF
size: NA; D: NA; V: TRBV6-5; J: TRBJ2-3; DNA: TGTGCCAGCAGTCCGGACCCAGATACGCAGTATTTT; CDR3: CASSPDPDTQYF
size: NA; D: TRBD1; V: TRBV5-4; J: TRBJ1-6; DNA: TGTGCCAGCAGCCCCGCGGGACAGATGAATTCACCCCTCCACTTT; CDR3: CASSPAGQMNSPLHF
size: NA; D: TRBD1; V: TRBV7-2; J: TRBJ2-6; DNA: TGTGCCAGCAGCTTATCCCTCGGACAGGGTACCTCTGGGGCCAACGTCCTGACTTTC; CDR3: CASSLSLGQGTSGANVLTF
size: NA; D: NA; V: TRBV5-4; J: TRBJ1-2; DNA: TGTGCCAGCTCTGGGGGGCTTATAACTTTGGACTACACCTTC; CDR3: CASSGGLITLDYTF
size: NA; D: TRBD1; V: TRBV11-3; J: TRBJ2-3; DNA: TGTGCCAGCAGCTTACAGGGGGCAGATACGCAGTATTTT; CDR3: CASSLQGADTQYF
size: NA; D: NA; V: TRBV2; J: TRBJ1-1; DNA: TGTGCCACCCATCCCCGGGGGATCGCTGAAGCTTTCTTT; CDR3: CATHPRGIAEAFF
size: NA; D: NA; V: TRBV18; J: TRBJ1-5; DNA: TGTGCCAGCTCACCACCGGGGGCCGGCAATCAGCCCCAGCATTTT; CDR3: CASSPPGAGNQPQHF
size: NA; D: NA; V: TRBV25-1; J: TRBJ1-1; DNA: TGTGCCAGCAGTGTTCAGGGGACCAGGTACGCTAAAGCTTTCTTT; CDR3: CASSVQGTRYAKAFF
size: NA; D: TRBD1; V: TRBV7-2; J: TRBJ2-7; DNA: TGTGCCAGCAGCTTAGCTTCCGGGACAGGGGGTTTCTACGAGCAGTACTTC; CDR3: CASSLASGTGGFYEQYF
size: NA; D: TRBD1; V: TRBV7-8; J: TRBJ1-2; DNA: TGTGCCAGCAGCACCCTGACAGGGGTTAACTATGGCTACACCTTC; CDR3: CASSTLTGVNYGYTF
size: NA; D: TRBD1; V: TRBV4-1; J: TRBJ2-7; DNA: TGCGCCAGCAGCCAACCGGGACAGAAATACGAGCAGTACTTC; CDR3: CASSQPGQKYEQYF